Shown below are 9 T cell receptor beta chains from a single sample sequenced in a study of PD-1 blockade in classical Hodgkin lymphoma. Generated by immunoSEQ multiplex PCR, the TCRdb table keeps only in-frame clones and is missing some. This table has around 20,000 clones, just over 85% appearing once. The patients all showed relapse after autologous stem cell transplantation, while their brentuximab vedotin exposure varied. This sample comprised peripheral blood mononuclear cells (PBMCs), obtained before the second cycle of nivolumab. Every receptor here comes from a human donor with classical Hodgkin lymphoma.

V gene TRBV28 combines with J gene TRBJ1-6; no firm D call. In germline, CDR1 is MDHEN, CDR2 SYDVKM. Trimming removed 6 bases from V and 9 bases from J, with 15 bases in between. The CDR3 sequence is 14 residues long. The CDR3 bases are TGTGCCAGCAGGGAAACCGAACGGGGTTCACCCCTCCACTTT. Its protein is CASRETERGSPLHF.

This chain uses TRBV7-9 with TRBJ2-7; no clear D. The ends were cut back, 1 base at V and 3 bases at J, with 13 bases in the middle. This CDR3 is built from 15 residues. Per the germline V gene, CDR1 is SEHNR and CDR2 is FQNEAQ (reference sequence). CDR3 protein: CASSLGPQNHYEQYF. The CDR3 DNA reads as TGTGCCAGCAGCTTAGGGCCGCAGAACCACTACGAGCAGTACTTC.

This clone was seen more than once but under ten times. The chain links TRBV6-5 to TRBJ1-1; D perhaps matches TRBD1 (5 bases). The germline gives CDR1 MNHEY, CDR2 SVGAGI. Trimming removed 0 bases at V and 6 bases at J, with 11 bases between. The CDR3 covers 14 residues. CDR3 sequence (DNA): TGTGCCAGCAGTTACTCGGGGGGAAACGCTGAAGCTTTCTTT. This translates into CASSYSGGNAEAFF.

V gene TRBV5-8 combines with J gene TRBJ1-2; maybe TRBD1 (6 bases). The CDR3 has 14 amino acids. Trimming removed 2 bases at V and 2 bases at J, with 10 bases between. Per the germline V gene, CDR1 is SGHTS and CDR2 is YDEGEE. The CDR3 DNA reads TGTGCCAGCAGCTTAGGGGGGATCAACTATGGCTACACCTTC. Residues: CASSLGGINYGYTF.

This clone was counted a single time. J is TRBJ1-5 and V is TRBV5-6; D remains unclear. The CDR3 runs to 12 residues. Per the germline V gene, CDR1 is SGHDT and CDR2 is YYEEEE. Trimming stripped 4 bases from V and 4 bases from J, with 6 bases between. This CDR3 reads CASSGFNQPQHF. In DNA form, the CDR3 reads TGTGCCAGCAGCGGCTTTAATCAGCCCCAGCATTTT.

This clone has just one count. The chain carries TRBV5-1 and TRBJ1-1; TRBD1 is a possible D gene (5 bases). This CDR3 is built from 15 residues. Per the germline V gene, CDR1 is SGHRS and CDR2 is YFSETQ. Trimming took 3 bases from V and 2 from J, leaving 14 bases between them. The CDR3, as DNA: TGCGCCAGCAGCTCCGGTGGGGGAAGTAACACTGAAGCTTTCTTT. This gives the protein CASSSGGGSNTEAFF.

The J gene is TRBJ2-1, the V gene TRBV9; D gene ambiguous. The CDR3 sequence is 12 residues long. V lost 2 bases, J lost 9 bases, and 9 bases lay in between. Germline assignment: CDR1 SGDLS and CDR2 YYNGEE. Written as DNA, the CDR3 is TGTGCCAGCAGCGTCTCGCTAGGTGAGCAGTTCTTC. This gives the protein CASSVSLGEQFF.

The sample holds a few counts of this clone. The chain couples TRBV5-1 to TRBJ1-5; D is undetermined. The V and J ends lost 0 bases and 3 bases respectively, with 10 bases between them. This CDR3 spans 15 amino acids. CDR1 SGHRS and CDR2 YFSETQ come from the germline V gene. CDR3 coding DNA: TGCGCCAGCAGCTTGGACGGGTCCAACAATCAGCCCCAGCATTTT. This gives the protein CASSLDGSNNQPQHF.

The chain carries TRBV6-4 and TRBJ2-3; TRBD2 matches at 10 bases. J was trimmed by 2 bases and V by 6 bases; bases with no gene match: 5. The CDR3 length is 15 residues. CDR1 is MRHNA, CDR2 SNTAGT, per germline. The CDR3 DNA reads as TGTGCCAGCAGAGCCGGGACTAGCGACACAGATACGCAGTATTTT. Its translation is CASRAGTSDTDTQYF.